The present T cell receptor beta chain was sequenced within a study of response to subunit inactivated influenza vaccine. The CDR3 is 12 residues long. Germline V gene data show CDR1 as SQVTM and CDR2 as ANQGSEA. V gave up 6 bases and J gave up 1 base, with 9 bases separating them. Each CDR3 protein gets one entry after TCRdb re-called the RT-PCR reads with MiXCR. The sample includes over 750,000 distinct CDR3 sequences, approximately 22% of them seen just once. The study's findings and limits: It was the authors' suggestion that each seasonal influenza vaccination recruits few new T cells.

A note on this clonotype: Its antigen is not known.

This TCR derives from a man aged 50 or older who received an inactivated influenza vaccine. The sequencing here drew on PBMCs from blood, taken 5 days after vaccination. The V gene is TRBV29-1, the J gene TRBJ1-1; D remains unclear. The chain's CDR3 is CSVGSRNTEAFF. The CDR3 nucleotides read TGCAGCGTGGGATCGAGGAACACTGAAGCTTTCTTT.